This T cell receptor (beta chain) stems from a study of blood T cell repertoires in COVID-19. Participant reports of clinical history set cohort assignment. The authors' processing: It was from reference gene primer amplification that nucleated cell counts were estimated. Sequencing was performed with immunoSEQ multiplex PCR; in TCRdb, only in-frame clones are kept and a portion is missing. Clone size and the V and J calls come from that table; the DNA yielded D and trimming. The data hold 250,000 to 350,000 clones, with approximately 90% observed a single time. Germline assignment: CDR1 SGHTA and CDR2 FQGNSA. This CDR3 is 13 amino acids long. V gave up 7 bases and J gave up 5 bases, with 13 bases separating them.

Sequenced input: PBMCs or T cells enriched from blood (not recorded which). The TCR originated in a woman in her late teens or twenties who had recovered from COVID-19. The chain joins TRBV7-2 to TRBJ2-3; D gene ambiguous. The DNA for the CDR3 is TGTGCCAGCAACTACCTTAGACGAGATACGCAGTATTTT. Its protein product is CASNYLRRDTQYF.